This T cell receptor (beta chain) was observed in a study of shared clonotypes between healthy human individuals. Overall study results and limits: A handful of donors showed sharing of about 4.7% of naive CD4 clonotypes.

Produced via immunoSEQ multiplex PCR; TCRdb's table is partial and in-frame only. This sample has around 1,900,000 clones; about 94% occur once, and the top ten carry about 1.7%. CD8 cells classed as naive were CD45RO-negative and positively selected for CCR7, excluding terminally differentiated effector memory CD45RA+ cells. For this clone: Its antigen is currently unknown.

Germline V gene lookup returns CDR1 MDHEN and CDR2 SYDVKM. There are 17 residues in the CDR3. V shed 8 bases and J 0 bases; nucleotides not matched to a gene: 10. What was sequenced was naive CD8+ T cells from PBMCs. This chain links TRBV28 with TRBJ1-5; 10 bases match TRBD1. The sequence derives from a man aged 18 to 30 in good health. Some clones in this sample may be carry-over from other donors' samples. Here the CDR3 DNA reads TGTGCCAGCGTGCTGGACAGGGGGACCTATAGCAATCAGCCCCAGCATTTT. Translated, it gives CASVLDRGTYSNQPQHF.